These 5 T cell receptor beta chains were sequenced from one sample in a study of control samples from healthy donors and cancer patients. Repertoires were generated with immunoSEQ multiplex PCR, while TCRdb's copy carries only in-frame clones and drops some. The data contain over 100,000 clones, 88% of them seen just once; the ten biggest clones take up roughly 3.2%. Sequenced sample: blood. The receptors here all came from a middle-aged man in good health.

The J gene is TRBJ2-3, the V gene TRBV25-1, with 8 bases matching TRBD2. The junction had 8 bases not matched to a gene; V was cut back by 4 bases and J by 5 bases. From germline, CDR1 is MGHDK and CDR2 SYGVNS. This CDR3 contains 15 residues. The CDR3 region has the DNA TGTGCCAGCAGTGGCCCAGCGGGGGTAGGAGATACGCAGTATTTT. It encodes CASSGPAGVGDTQYF.

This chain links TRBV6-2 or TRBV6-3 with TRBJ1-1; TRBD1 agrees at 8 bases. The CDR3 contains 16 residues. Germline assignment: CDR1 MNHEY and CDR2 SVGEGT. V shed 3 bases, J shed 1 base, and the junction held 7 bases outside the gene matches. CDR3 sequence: CASSYEAGGPNTEAFF. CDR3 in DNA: TGTGCCAGCAGTTATGAGGCAGGGGGCCCGAACACTGAAGCTTTCTTT.

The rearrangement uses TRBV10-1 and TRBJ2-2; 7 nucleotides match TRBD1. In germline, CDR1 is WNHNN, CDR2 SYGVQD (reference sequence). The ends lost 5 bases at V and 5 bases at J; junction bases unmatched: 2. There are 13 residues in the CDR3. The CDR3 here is CASSLQGTGELFF. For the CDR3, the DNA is TGCGCCAGCAGTCTACAGGGGACCGGGGAGCTGTTTTTT.

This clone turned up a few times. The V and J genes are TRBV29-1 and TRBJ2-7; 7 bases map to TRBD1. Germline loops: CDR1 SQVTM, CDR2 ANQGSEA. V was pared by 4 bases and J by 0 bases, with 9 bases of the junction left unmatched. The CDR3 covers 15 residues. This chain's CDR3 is CSVATPAGGSYEQYF. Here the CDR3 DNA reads TGCAGCGTTGCTACGCCTGCAGGGGGCTCCTACGAGCAGTACTTC.

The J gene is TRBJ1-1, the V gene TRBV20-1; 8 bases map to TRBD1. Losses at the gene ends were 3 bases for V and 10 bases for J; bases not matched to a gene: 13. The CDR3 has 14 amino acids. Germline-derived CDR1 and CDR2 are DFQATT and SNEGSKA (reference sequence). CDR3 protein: CSASNRGQGNSAFF. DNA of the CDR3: TGCAGTGCTAGTAATCGTGGACAGGGCAATTCAGCTTTCTTT.